Here is one T cell receptor beta chain with its context. No antigen is known for it. The entry originates in a study of T-cell reconstitution after alpha-beta-depleted transplantation in children. Study-wide findings and caveats: Where alpha-beta T cells came from about two months after transplant was reportedly several hundred expanded graft clones. From surviving recipient T cells and thymic progenitors came the high day-60 TCRbeta diversity observed in some patients. By one year post-transplant, T-cell counts and diversity largely arose from T cells that were newly produced.

Deletions cut 6 bases from V and 3 bases from J, with 18 bases between. Germline-derived CDR1 and CDR2 are MNHEY and SMNVEV (reference sequence). This CDR3 is 16 amino acids long. This sample's TCRbeta library carried unique molecular identifier barcodes. A single record per CDR3 protein comes from TCRdb applying MiXCR to the PCR reads. The sample yields fewer than 1 million distinct CDR3 sequences, around 17% seen once. This sequence originates from a male patient aged 10 to 17 who had a stem cell transplant for acute lymphoblastic leukemia, so the T cells may come from the graft donor. The source was PBMCs, mostly from graft donor cells, collected 360 days after TCRalphabeta/CD19-depleted stem cell transplant. The rearrangement links TRBV27 to TRBJ2-1; D perhaps matches TRBD2 (6 bases). CDR3 nucleotide sequence: TGTGCCAGCAGATACCACGGTAGCGGATACTACAATGAGCAGTTCTTC. It encodes CASRYHGSGYYNEQFF.